The 30 T cell receptor beta chains below were found in one sample sequenced in a study of OX40 agonist ivuxolimab in advanced cancers. Some clones are missing from TCRdb's copy, which holds only in-frame ones; the method was immunoSEQ multiplex PCR. The sample lists about 36,000 clones, over 60% seen once, with roughly a quarter in the top ten. Source: CD4+ or CD8+ T cells sorted from blood, taken in a trial of the OX40 agonist ivuxolimab. The receptors derive from an adult with an advanced solid tumor such as melanoma, head and neck, liver or kidney cancer.

The rearrangement joins TRBV6-6 to TRBJ2-4; a weak D match, TRBD1 (6 bases). Germline V lookup: CDR1 MNHNY, CDR2 SVGAGI (reference sequence). The CDR3 totals 14 residues. Trimming stripped 5 bases from V and 1 base from J, with 9 bases between. In nucleotides, the CDR3 is TGTGCCAGCAGTCCCACAGGGGCCAAAAACATTCAGTACTTC. Its protein is CASSPTGAKNIQYF.

This clone is a singleton in its sample. The chain combines TRBV7-2 with TRBJ2-5; the D gene could be TRBD1 or TRBD2 (6 bases each). The CDR3 runs to 14 residues. The V and J ends lost 9 bases and 5 bases respectively, with 19 bases between them. Germline values: CDR1 SGHTA, CDR2 FQGNSA. CDR3 bases: TGTGCCAGTACCCATGGAGGGGGAATGGAGACCCAGTACTTC. Protein: CASTHGGGMETQYF.

This rearrangement joins TRBV27 to TRBJ2-3, with TRBD1 as a possible D gene (6 bases). The CDR3 runs 14 residues. CDR1 and CDR2 (germline): MNHEY, SMNVEV (reference sequence). Trimming cost V 5 bases and J 2 bases, with 11 bases left between them. The CDR3 DNA is TGTGCCAGCAGTCAACGGGACAACACAGATACGCAGTATTTT. Translating it yields CASSQRDNTDTQYF.

The count of this clone is one. J is TRBJ2-7 and V is TRBV7-8, with 14 positions matching TRBD2. J gave up 2 bases and V 5 bases, and 8 bases lay outside the gene matches. CDR1 and CDR2 (germline): SGHVS, FQNEAQ. The CDR3 is made up of 17 amino acids. The CDR3 spells CASSPTRLAGGPYEQYF. CDR3 sequence (DNA): TGTGCCAGCAGCCCCACCCGACTAGCGGGGGGGCCCTACGAGCAGTACTTC.

A few counts support this clone. The chain carries TRBV30 and TRBJ2-2, with 7 bases lining up with TRBD1. The CDR3 is made up of 14 amino acids. Unmatched junction bases numbered 0, after V lost 1 base and J lost 1 base. Germline V CDR1 and CDR2: GTSNPN, SVGIG (reference sequence). CDR3 coding DNA: TGTGCCTGGAGTGGACAGGGGAACACCGGGGAGCTGTTTTTT. It specifies CAWSGQGNTGELFF.

In this sample, this clone turned up a few times. The same CDR3 also results from other DNA sequences found in this sample. The chain couples TRBV5-6 to TRBJ2-4; no clear D. The CDR3 is 14 amino acids. Germline V gene data show CDR1 as SGHDT and CDR2 as YYEEEE. With 0 bases removed from V and 0 bases from J, the gap between germline ends came to 4 bases. Here the CDR3 reads CASSLVLAKNIQYF. CDR3 DNA sequence: TGTGCCAGCAGCTTGGTATTAGCCAAAAACATTCAGTACTTC.

V and J are TRBV18 and TRBJ1-6; 9 bases map to TRBD1. Germline V gene data show CDR1 as KGHSH and CDR2 as LQKENI. V was clipped by 5 bases and J by 10 bases; unmatched bases: 9. The CDR3 runs 15 residues. The CDR3 protein is CASSTGGASRSPLHF. The CDR3 region has the DNA TGTGCCAGCTCAACAGGGGGCGCATCTCGGTCACCCCTCCACTTT.

The CDR3 nucleotides are TGTGCCAGCAGCCCGACAGGGTACTATGGCTACACCTTC. Translation: CASSPTGYYGYTF. The chain recombines TRBV5-5 with TRBJ1-2; 7 nucleotides line up with TRBD1. Germline CDR1 SGHKS, CDR2 YYEKEE (reference sequence). Trimming cost V 4 bases and J 3 bases; bases outside gene matches: 3. This CDR3 has 13 amino acids.

In its sample, this clone was seen a few times. The chain has TRBV6-5 and TRBJ2-4, with D perhaps given as TRBD1 or TRBD2 (5 bases each). Germline assignment: CDR1 MNHEY and CDR2 SVGAGI. V lost 6 bases to trimming and J lost 4 bases, with 16 bases between them. The CDR3 contains 15 residues. CDR3: CASSLRGLGKNIQYF. In DNA form, the CDR3 reads TGTGCCAGCAGCCTCCGGGGCCTGGGGAAAAACATTCAGTACTTC.

This clone has a handful of counts. V and J are TRBV7-9 and TRBJ2-5; D is unclear. Germline V gene data show CDR1 as SEHNR and CDR2 as FQNEAQ (reference sequence). V shed 2 bases and J shed 0 bases, with 13 bases lying between them. The CDR3 has 16 amino acids. This CDR3 is CASSLMGSRYQETQYF. CDR3 in DNA: TGTGCCAGCAGCTTAATGGGGTCACGGTACCAAGAGACCCAGTACTTC.

The chain combines TRBV19 with TRBJ1-5, with D uncertain. The CDR3 extends over 15 amino acids. CDR1 and CDR2 (germline): LNHDA, SQIVND (reference sequence). V was cut by 2 bases and J by 0 bases, with 8 bases left in between. In DNA form, the CDR3 reads TGTGCCAGTAGTATATTGGCAGCTAGCAATCAGCCCCAGCATTTT. Amino acid sequence: CASSILAASNQPQHF.

The chain employs TRBV6-1 and TRBJ1-5; no reliable D call. CDR1 MNHNS and CDR2 SASEGT come from the germline V gene. The CDR3 totals 12 residues. Trimming stripped 2 bases from V and 6 bases from J, with 5 bases between. The CDR3 spells CASSESLQPQHF. CDR3 nucleotides: TGTGCCAGCAGTGAAAGCCTTCAGCCCCAGCATTTT.

The chain uses TRBV5-1 and TRBJ2-1; D is perhaps TRBD2 (6 bases). The length of the CDR3 is 16 residues. Trimming cost V 4 bases and J 5 bases, with 19 bases left between them. Germline assignment: CDR1 SGHRS and CDR2 YFSETQ. The CDR3 sequence is CASSPYPGGENNEQFF. CDR3 coding DNA: TGCGCCAGCAGCCCATACCCCGGCGGGGAGAACAATGAGCAGTTCTTC.

This chain connects TRBV5-6 to TRBJ1-4; D gene uncertain. CDR1 and CDR2 from the germline V gene are SGHDT and YYEEEE. Trimming took off 0 bases at V and 7 bases at J, with 13 bases between the two ends. The CDR3 totals 15 residues. CDR3 sequence (DNA): TGTGCCAGCAGCTTGGCTTCAGACGTTTTTGAAAAACTGTTTTTT. Amino acid sequence: CASSLASDVFEKLFF.

V usage is TRBV20-1 and J usage is TRBJ1-4; possibly TRBD1 for D (6 bases). The CDR3 has 11 amino acids. Germline V gene lookup returns CDR1 DFQATT and CDR2 SNEGSKA (reference sequence). V dropped 6 bases and J dropped 12 bases, with 14 bases sitting between them. The CDR3 bases are TGCAGTGCGAGCGACAGGACGGAACTGTTTTTT. This translates into CSASDRTELFF.

The chain employs TRBV27 and TRBJ1-4, with unresolved D. Trimming took off 6 bases at V and 11 bases at J, with 19 bases between the two ends. This CDR3 comprises 14 residues. Germline values: CDR1 MNHEY, CDR2 SMNVEV (reference sequence). The DNA for the CDR3 is TGTGCCAGCAGCCTAGAAGGTCGAACCTTGAAACTGTTTTTT. Its translation: CASSLEGRTLKLFF.

This clone was counted a few times. The gene calls are TRBV5-1 and TRBJ1-6; TRBD1 matches at 7 bases. There are 16 residues in the CDR3. Germline CDR1 SGHRS, CDR2 YFSETQ. The trim removed 1 base at V and 9 bases at J, leaving 10 bases unmatched. The CDR3 DNA is TGCGCCAGCAGCTTGCCCCGGGCAGGGGGATTTTCACCCCTCCACTTT. This sequence encodes CASSLPRAGGFSPLHF.

The chain couples TRBV19 to TRBJ1-4; no firm D call. CDR1 is LNHDA, CDR2 SQIVND, per germline (reference sequence). With 6 bases removed from V and 7 bases from J, the gap between germline ends came to 9 bases. CDR3 size: 12 residues. As DNA, the CDR3 is TGTGCCAGTAGGGAGATTGGTGAAAAACTGTTTTTT. Its translation: CASREIGEKLFF.

This chain joins TRBV11-2 and TRBJ1-2; tentatively, D is TRBD1 (5 bases). V lost 5 bases to trimming and J lost 0 bases, with 10 bases between them. In germline, CDR1 is SGHAT, CDR2 FQNNGV. The CDR3 contains 14 residues. CDR3 sequence reads: CASSGAGANYGYTF. The DNA for the CDR3 is TGTGCCAGCAGCGGCGCGGGGGCTAACTATGGCTACACCTTC. The full variable domain, with the rest looked up from reference TRBV11-2 and TRBJ1-2, is EAGVAQSPRYKIIEKRQSVAFWCNPISGHATLYWYQQILGQGPKLLIQFQNNGVVDDSQLPKDRFSAERLKGVDSTLKIQPAKLEDSAVYLCASSGAGANYGYTFGSGTRLTVV.

The CDR3 DNA reads as TGTGCCAGCAGTTACAACAGCAAACTGTTTTTT. As protein: CASSYNSKLFF. The chain recombines TRBV6-6 with TRBJ1-4; no definite D call. There are 11 residues in the CDR3. The V end was cut by 2 bases, the J end by 11 bases, with 6 bases between. Per the germline V gene, CDR1 is MNHNY and CDR2 is SVGAGI (reference sequence).

This sequence joins TRBV30 and TRBJ1-1, with D hard to call. From germline, CDR1 is GTSNPN and CDR2 SVGIG (reference sequence). The length of the CDR3 is 14 residues. The V end was cut by 0 bases, the J end by 2 bases, with 10 bases between. CDR3 protein: CAWSVPPVNTEAFF. In DNA, the CDR3 is TGTGCCTGGAGTGTACCGCCAGTAAACACTGAAGCTTTCTTT.

The chain recombines TRBV10-3 with TRBJ1-4; no clear D. Germline V gene lookup returns CDR1 ENHRY and CDR2 SYGVKD. Trimming pared 6 bases from V and 4 bases from J, leaving 9 bases between. This CDR3 contains 13 residues. In DNA, the CDR3 is TGTGCCATCAGCCGAGGAGTTAATGAAAAACTGTTTTTT. It translates to CAISRGVNEKLFF.

This clone is labeled large. V gene TRBV19 combines with J gene TRBJ1-1; the match to TRBD1 covers 7 bases. CDR3 length: 14 amino acids. Germline V gene lookup returns CDR1 LNHDA and CDR2 SQIVND (reference sequence). V was clipped by 7 bases and J by 2 bases; unmatched bases: 7. The CDR3 sequence: CASTPTGFNTEAFF. The CDR3 region has the DNA TGTGCCAGTACCCCGACAGGGTTTAACACTGAAGCTTTCTTT.

The sample holds one count of this clone. CDR3 DNA: TGCGCCAGCAGCTTGGGGTACAGGGCCACCAATGAGCAGTTCTTC. Translating gives CASSLGYRATNEQFF. This chain links TRBV5-1 with TRBJ2-1; D might be TRBD1 (6 bases). Trimming pared 0 bases from V and 6 bases from J, leaving 13 bases between. The CDR3 runs 15 residues. The V gene's germline CDR1 is SGHRS and CDR2 YFSETQ.

This clone qualifies as medium-sized. V usage is TRBV4-2 and J usage is TRBJ2-5; 7 bases are a match to TRBD2. Germline CDR1 LGHNA, CDR2 YNFKEQ. Germline trimming cut 1 base from V and 1 base from J; bases unmatched to any gene: 3. The CDR3 loop spans 15 amino acids. The CDR3 DNA reads as TGTGCCAGCAGCCAAGTTTCGGGGGGCCAAGAGACCCAGTACTTC. This gives the protein CASSQVSGGQETQYF.

The table lists this clone with a few counts. The chain couples TRBV5-6 to TRBJ1-1; 7 bases agree with TRBD1. J gave up 2 bases and V 3 bases, and 7 bases lay outside the gene matches. This CDR3 has 15 residues. Germline CDR1 SGHDT, CDR2 YYEEEE. In DNA, the CDR3 is TGTGCCAGCAGCTGGATGGACAGGAGTAACACTGAAGCTTTCTTT. Translation gives CASSWMDRSNTEAFF.

The chain combines TRBV5-1 with TRBJ1-1, with a tentative D call TRBD1 (6 bases). V shed 2 bases and J shed 5 bases, with 10 bases lying between them. The germline gives CDR1 SGHRS, CDR2 YFSETQ. The CDR3 loop spans 13 amino acids. CDR3 in amino acids: CASSFGGLTEAFF. DNA for the CDR3: TGCGCCAGCAGCTTTGGGGGGCTGACTGAAGCTTTCTTT.

The chain couples TRBV2 to TRBJ2-2; D unclear. CDR3 length equals 12 residues. Germline CDR1 is SNHLY and CDR2 is FYNNEI. Trimming took 8 bases from V and 4 from J, leaving 8 bases between them. CDR3 protein: CASHRVTGELFF. CDR3 DNA sequence: TGTGCCAGCCACAGAGTCACCGGGGAGCTGTTTTTT.

CDR3 coding DNA: TGTGCCAGCAGCTTAGTGCGGGATCAGCCCCAGCATTTT. Amino acids: CASSLVRDQPQHF. The chain links TRBV7-6 to TRBJ1-5; D remains ambiguous. V lost 1 base and J 5 bases, leaving 6 bases between the germline ends. Germline lookup yields CDR1 SGHVS and CDR2 FNYEAQ. The length of the CDR3 is 13 residues.

The rearrangement uses TRBV5-1 and TRBJ1-2, with 11 bases fitting TRBD1. J gave up 8 bases and V 5 bases, and 5 bases lay outside the gene matches. Germline CDR1 is SGHRS and CDR2 is YFSETQ. This CDR3 is built from 13 residues. The CDR3 loop is CASSRDRGEGYTF. For the CDR3, the DNA is TGCGCCAGCAGTCGGGACAGGGGGGAAGGCTACACCTTC.